This TCR beta chain was captured by sequencing in a study of blood T cell repertoires in COVID-19. Looking at the study overall: Samples representing acute and convalescent COVID-19 were sourced from the United States, Italy and Spain. T cells, B-cell-depleted T cells, or PBMCs supplied cDNA or gDNA.

As handled by the study authors: How many nucleated cells were present was estimated from reference gene primer amplification. Clones were read by immunoSEQ multiplex PCR, and TCRdb kept only the in-frame ones, dropping some. Clone size and V and J calls were adopted from that table, with D and trimming inferred from the DNA. The table records 200,000 to 300,000 clones, around nine tenths of them present only once. Per the germline V gene, CDR1 is SNHLY and CDR2 is FYNNEI. This CDR3 has 14 amino acids. Trimming removed 1 base from V and 4 bases from J; junction bases left unmatched: 4. The source material was peripheral blood. The clonotype comes from a man aged 25 to 40 with COVID-19, enrolled during active disease. The chain links TRBV2 to TRBJ2-7; TRBD2 aligns across 7 bases. Here the CDR3 reads CASSEEGGGYEQYF. In DNA form, the CDR3 reads TGTGCCAGCAGTGAAGAGGGCGGGGGATACGAGCAGTACTTC.